This paragraph reports one T cell receptor (beta chain). Per the study methods: Amplification of reference gene primers provided the estimated nucleated cell counts. Profiling relied on immunoSEQ multiplex PCR, and the TCRdb table lists in-frame clones only, not all of them. That table supplies the V and J calls and clone size; D and trimming were determined from the DNA. The data show a few hundred thousand clones, with 86% seen just once and about 1.6% held by the top ten. The sample originates from a study of blood T cell repertoires in COVID-19. Study-wide context: Researchers got acute and convalescent COVID-19 samples from the United States, Italy and Spain. Sample material is recorded as cDNA or gDNA derived from T cells, B-cell-depleted T cells, or PBMCs.

The sample taken for sequencing was peripheral blood. The origin of this receptor is a woman in her forties or fifties with acute or convalescent COVID-19.

The CDR3 loop reads CASSLSRQVPEDGYTF. The CDR3 DNA sequence: TGTGCCAGCAGCTTATCCCGACAGGTACCTGAGGATGGCTACACCTTC. The chain joins TRBV7-3 to TRBJ1-2, with D perhaps TRBD1 (6 bases). Germline V lookup: CDR1 SGHTA, CDR2 FQGTGA. The CDR3 runs 16 residues. V lost 2 bases and J 6 bases, leaving 19 bases between the germline ends. Combining the CDR3 with reference TRBV7-3 and TRBJ1-2 gives the whole variable domain GAGVSQTPSNKVTEKGKYVELRCDPISGHTALYWYRQSLGQGPEFLIYFQGTGAADDSGLPNDRFFAVRPEGSVSTLKIQRTERGDSAVYLCASSLSRQVPEDGYTFGSGTRLTVV.